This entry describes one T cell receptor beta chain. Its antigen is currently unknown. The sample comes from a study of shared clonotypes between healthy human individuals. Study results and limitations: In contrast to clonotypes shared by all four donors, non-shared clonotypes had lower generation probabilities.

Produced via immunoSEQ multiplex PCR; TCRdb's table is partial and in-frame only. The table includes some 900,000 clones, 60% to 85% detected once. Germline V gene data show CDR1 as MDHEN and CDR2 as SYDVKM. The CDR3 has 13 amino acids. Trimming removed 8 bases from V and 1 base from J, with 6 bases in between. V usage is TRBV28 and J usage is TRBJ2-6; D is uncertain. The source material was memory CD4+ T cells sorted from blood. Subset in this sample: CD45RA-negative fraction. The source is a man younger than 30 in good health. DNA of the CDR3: TGTGCCAGCCTCAGATCTGGGGCCAACGTCCTGACTTTC. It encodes CASLRSGANVLTF.